The clone carrying this T cell receptor beta chain was seen a handful of times. TCRdb re-analysed the 5' RACE reads in MiXCR, keeping a single row per CDR3 protein. The table lists under 110,000 distinct CDR3 sequences, roughly an eighth of them singletons. This sample was included in a study of T-cell memory formation after mild COVID-19. The CDR3 loop spans 14 amino acids. Trimming cost V 2 bases and J 4 bases, with 12 bases left between them. The chain joins TRBV12-3 or TRBV12-4 to TRBJ2-7; TRBD2 is a possible D gene (6 bases). The receptor was isolated from an adult woman who had mild COVID-19 (a few samples of this study predate the infection). Cell type and time point are not known. Material: PBMCs or a T cell subset sorted from them (not recorded which). Here the CDR3 DNA reads TGTGCCAGCAGTTTAATCGGGGGAACGTACGAGCAGTACTTC. Its translation is CASSLIGGTYEQYF.